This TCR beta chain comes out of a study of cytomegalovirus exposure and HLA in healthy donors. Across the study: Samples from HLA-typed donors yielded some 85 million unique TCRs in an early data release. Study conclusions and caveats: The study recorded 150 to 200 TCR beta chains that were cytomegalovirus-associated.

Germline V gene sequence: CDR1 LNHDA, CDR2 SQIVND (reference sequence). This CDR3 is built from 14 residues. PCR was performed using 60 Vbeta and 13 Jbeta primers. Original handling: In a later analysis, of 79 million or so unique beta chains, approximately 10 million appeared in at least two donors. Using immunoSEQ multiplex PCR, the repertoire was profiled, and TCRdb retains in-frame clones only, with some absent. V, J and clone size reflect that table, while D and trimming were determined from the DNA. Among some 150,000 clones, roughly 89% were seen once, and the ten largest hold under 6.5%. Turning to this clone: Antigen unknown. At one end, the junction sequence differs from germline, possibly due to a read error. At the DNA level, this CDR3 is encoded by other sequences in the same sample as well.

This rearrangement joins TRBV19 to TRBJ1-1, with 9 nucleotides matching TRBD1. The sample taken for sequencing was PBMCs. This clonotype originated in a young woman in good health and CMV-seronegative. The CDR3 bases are TGTGCCAGTCGACTTGGACAGGGGAACACTGAAGCCTTCTTT. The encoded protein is CASRLGQGNTEAFF.